This T cell receptor beta chain was identified in a study of monozygotic twins with cystic fibrosis. Study information: Roughly 3.2 micrograms of fragmented DNA underwent roughly 16 PCR cycles for library preparation. Study-level points and caveats: Unrelated CF individuals shared fewer identical clonotypes than monozygotic CF twins. The repertoire was suggested to be naive-dominated, clonality median about 0.0095. Shared CDR3 numbers were not associated with age, concordance or severity.

Sequencing was performed with immunoSEQ multiplex PCR; in TCRdb, only in-frame clones are kept and a portion is missing. The data hold some 22,000 clones, with approximately 98% observed a single time. With regard to this clone: Its antigen is not known.

This receptor was taken from a girl under 18 with cystic fibrosis. Source material: blood.

This CDR3 reads CASAGVTNEKLFF. The CDR3 DNA reads TGTGCCAGCGCAGGGGTCACTAATGAAAAACTGTTTTTT. V gene TRBV25-1 combines with J gene TRBJ1-4; D might be TRBD1 (6 bases). Germline CDR1 MGHDK, CDR2 SYGVNS. There are 13 residues in the CDR3. V dropped 8 bases and J dropped 2 bases, with 9 bases sitting between them.